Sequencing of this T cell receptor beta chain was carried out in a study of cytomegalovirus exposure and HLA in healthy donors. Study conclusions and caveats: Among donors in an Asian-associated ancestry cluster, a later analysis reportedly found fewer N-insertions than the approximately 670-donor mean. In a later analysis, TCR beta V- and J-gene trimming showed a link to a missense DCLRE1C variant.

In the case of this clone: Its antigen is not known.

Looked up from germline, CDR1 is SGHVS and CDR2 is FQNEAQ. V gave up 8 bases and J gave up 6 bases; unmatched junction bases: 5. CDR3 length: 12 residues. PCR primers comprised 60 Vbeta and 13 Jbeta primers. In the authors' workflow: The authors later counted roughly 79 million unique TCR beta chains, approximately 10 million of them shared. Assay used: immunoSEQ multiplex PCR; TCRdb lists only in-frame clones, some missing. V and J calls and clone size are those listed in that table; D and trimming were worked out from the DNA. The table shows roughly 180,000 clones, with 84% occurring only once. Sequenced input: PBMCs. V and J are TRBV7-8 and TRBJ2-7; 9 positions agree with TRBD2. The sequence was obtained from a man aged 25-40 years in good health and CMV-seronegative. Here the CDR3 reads CASGREGPEQYF. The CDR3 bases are TGTGCCAGCGGGCGGGAGGGCCCCGAGCAGTACTTC.